Listed below are T cell receptor beta chains from one sample, sequenced in a study of memory CD4+ T cells and cytomegalovirus serostatus. Assay: immunoSEQ multiplex PCR; the TCRdb copy retains only in-frame clones and omits some. The data show 55,000 to 75,000 clones, with more than 75% seen just once and about 0.8% held by the top ten. What was sequenced was memory CD4+ T cells from blood. These receptors were collected from an adult in good health and CMV-seronegative. Both conserved end residues are trimmed from each CDR3. A D gene is named only where the DNA matches it firmly.

v_call,d_call,j_call,cdr3_aa
TRBV19,NA,TRBJ2-7,ASSRTTSSYEQY
TRBV27,TRBD2,TRBJ2-2,ASSLSEAGLIGRELF
TRBV2,TRBD2,TRBJ2-3,ASSQRGGYGTDTQY
TRBV7-9,TRBD1,TRBJ2-6,ASSPSQGEFSGANVLT
TRBV7-3,NA,TRBJ2-1,ASSPRRGTYNEQF
TRBV11-2,NA,TRBJ2-3,ASTHLRQANELTQY
TRBV20-1,NA,TRBJ2-1,SASWGDEQF
TRBV11-1,NA,TRBJ1-2,ASSLGGSYGYT
TRBV5-1,TRBD1,NA,ASSQGDGIYEQY
TRBV23-1,NA,TRBJ1-1,ASSRPKGGENTEAF
TRBV7-2,NA,TRBJ2-2,ASSFWRELF
TRBV6-1,TRBD1,TRBJ2-5,ASSASGTGKETQY
TRBV5-6,NA,TRBJ2-5,ASSLGQSQETQY
TRBV6-6,NA,TRBJ1-2,ASSYSRDYGYT
TRBV5-8,NA,TRBJ1-2,ASSLRGSGYT
TRBV5-4,TRBD2,TRBJ2-2,ASSLPGGDTGELF
TRBV9,NA,TRBJ2-1,ASSHILDNEQF
TRBV10-3,NA,TRBJ2-2,AAKGTSLNTGELF
TRBV30,TRBD1,TRBJ1-2,AWTRDRVYGYT
TRBV7-2,NA,TRBJ2-7,ASSSSDSFYEQY
TRBV5-1,NA,TRBJ2-7,ASRPAQGYEQY
TRBV5-4,TRBD2,TRBJ2-3,ASSPLAGADTQY
TRBV5-1,NA,TRBJ1-3,ASSPAGIGNTIY
TRBV7-3,NA,TRBJ2-3,ASSLGGFGYTQY
TRBV2,NA,TRBJ1-6,ASSRPYNSPLH
TRBV6-6,TRBD1,TRBJ2-5,ASSSDGQGRETQY
TRBV18,TRBD1,TRBJ2-3,ASSLTGGSTDTQY
TRBV7-3,NA,TRBJ2-1,ASTFDGTSVDEQF
TRBV27,NA,TRBJ2-3,ASTNSRTTDTQY
TRBV6-5,NA,TRBJ2-3,ASSGTRTDTQY
TRBV29-1,TRBD1,TRBJ1-1,SAGRGTDRAEAF
TRBV14,TRBD2,TRBJ2-3,ASSPIAGGTDTQY
TRBV13,TRBD1,TRBJ1-4,ASRRTGVGEKLF
TRBV4-2,TRBD1,TRBJ2-4,ASSQDVGDRLNIQY
TRBV5-4,TRBD2,TRBJ2-1,ASSLWMGLAGGLGEQF
TRBV2,TRBD1,TRBJ1-2,ASSRDRLNYGYT
TRBV5-1,TRBD1,TRBJ2-2,ASSLGDRVNTGELF
TRBV7-6,NA,TRBJ2-2,ASSLEFGGRYTGELF
TRBV10-2,NA,TRBJ2-3,ASREGSALDTQY
TRBV28,NA,TRBJ1-2,ASSLRGGYT
TRBV14,NA,TRBJ2-5,ASSHSGTQY
TRBV7-9,TRBD2,TRBJ2-1,ASSPRTSGSSYNEQF
TRBV29-1,NA,TRBJ2-2,SVVLGARGELF
TRBV5-1,TRBD1,TRBJ1-1,ASSLEDRTHRGTEAF
TRBV11-2,NA,TRBJ2-5,ASSWENQETQY
TRBV7-8,TRBD1,TRBJ2-2,ASSLRAGQGFYGELF
TRBV9,NA,TRBJ1-5,ASSADGFLEPQH
TRBV18,TRBD1,TRBJ1-2,ASSPRDRLSNYGYT
TRBV19,NA,TRBJ2-7,ASSIVAVGPSYEQY
TRBV2,TRBD1,TRBJ2-7,ASSEQGQTYEQY
TRBV7-9,TRBD1,TRBJ1-1,ATRDRGNGGTEAF
TRBV5-1,TRBD2,TRBJ2-1,ASSLRVTSGGDGEQF
TRBV9,NA,TRBJ2-7,ASSVGGSKSYEQY
TRBV2,NA,TRBJ2-3,ASSDEGDSDTQY
TRBV19,TRBD1,TRBJ2-7,ASSIAQGAYEQY
TRBV5-1,NA,TRBJ2-3,ASSLALVDTQY
TRBV5-1,TRBD2,TRBJ2-1,ASSSSGVAGYNEQF
TRBV5-5,NA,TRBJ2-3,ASSFSISSTDTQY
TRBV2,NA,TRBJ1-6,ASSSGVYNSPLH
TRBV28,NA,TRBJ1-1,ASSLQPRTEAF